This TCR beta chain was obtained from a study of spatial heterogeneity in lung cancer. This clonotype was counted a few times. Its antigen is not identified. Time point indicated: sample taken at primary tumor resection. Extraction of whole RNA from tumor, nontumor lung or frozen PBMC preceded unsorted sequencing. Via MiXCR, TCRdb re-called the 5' RACE reads, giving one row per CDR3 protein. Here the sample spans about 92,000 distinct CDR3 sequences, roughly 12% being singletons. The CDR3 runs 17 residues. V lost 3 bases to trimming and J lost 0 bases, with 12 bases between them. Germline V gene lookup returns CDR1 SGHVS and CDR2 FNYEAQ. Findings and limits, study-wide: Ubiquitous expanded tumor TCRs were observed in blood more at resection than follow-up.

V and J are TRBV7-6 and TRBJ2-6, with D perhaps TRBD1 or TRBD2 (5 bases each). This receptor was taken from a male donor with early-stage non-small cell lung cancer. The sample consisted of PBMCs, taken at surgery. The chain's CDR3 is CASSFGTSVSGANVLTF. In nucleotides, the CDR3 is TGTGCCAGCAGCTTTGGGACGTCGGTCTCTGGGGCCAACGTCCTGACTTTC.